This T cell receptor beta chain was found in a study of T cell changes during pregnancy in multiple sclerosis. Only a few counts were recorded for this clone. The method was immunoSEQ multiplex PCR; TCRdb's version includes in-frame clones alone and lacks a portion of them. This sample carries tens of thousands of clones, 92% of them seen once, and the ten largest clones take over 2.5%. CDR3 length: 11 amino acids. Germline loops: CDR1 DFQATT, CDR2 SNEGSKA (reference sequence). Trimming removed 3 bases at V and 11 bases at J, with 13 bases between. This specimen consisted of peripheral blood, obtained in the third trimester of pregnancy. V gene TRBV20-1 combines with J gene TRBJ1-1, with D hard to call. The TCR was taken from a female donor in good health, enrolled as a control in a pregnancy study. As DNA, the CDR3 is TGCAGTGCTAGCTACAACGGAGACGCTTTCTTT. It encodes CSASYNGDAFF.